This TCR beta chain is drawn from a study of T cells in Graves' hyperthyroidism and ophthalmopathy. Amplification yielded TCR beta CDR3 regions, with RNA transcripts as the source. Using the HTBI primer set, a first-round RT-PCR was run on the TCR CDR3. From the multiplex PCR reads, TCRdb called clonotypes with MiXCR, one entry per CDR3 protein. The sample shows 300,000 to 450,000 distinct CDR3 sequences, approximately 25% of them seen only once. This CDR3 has 14 residues. The V and J ends lost 3 bases and 7 bases, in that order; junction bases with no gene match: 4. CDR1 is SEHNR, CDR2 FQNEAQ, per germline (reference sequence).

The TCR comes from a man between 50 and 59 years old with Graves' hyperthyroidism. Specimen: blood. The rearrangement joins TRBV7-9 to TRBJ1-4; 8 bases align to TRBD1. This chain's CDR3 is CASSFRTGSEKLFF. The CDR3 DNA follows: TGTGCCAGCAGCTTCCGGACAGGGTCTGAAAAACTGTTTTTT.